One sample yielded the 22 T cell receptor beta chains listed below, sequenced in a study of T cells after yellow fever vaccination. TCRdb independently ran MiXCR on the 5' RACE reads; one entry per CDR3 protein. The data contain 300,000 to 350,000 distinct CDR3 sequences, approximately 3.9% of them singletons. Sequences were derived from PBMCs, sampled 5 days after the yellow fever booster vaccination. All receptors come from a man between 18 and 35 years old who received the YFV17D yellow fever vaccine.

This rearrangement joins TRBV3-1 to TRBJ1-1, with 7 positions matching TRBD1. V was clipped by 5 bases and J by 4 bases; unmatched bases: 19. The V gene's germline CDR1 is LGHDT and CDR2 YNNKEL (reference sequence). The CDR3 spans 18 residues. CDR3 residues: CASSGGRTGYWSSTEAFF. The CDR3, as DNA: TGTGCCAGCAGCGGGGGGAGGACAGGTTATTGGTCGTCCACTGAAGCTTTCTTT.

This clonotype was counted only a few times. V usage is TRBV29-1 and J usage is TRBJ2-7; D unresolved. V lost 3 bases, J lost 1 base, and 16 bases lay in between. Germline V gene data show CDR1 as SQVTM and CDR2 as ANQGSEA. The CDR3 is made up of 15 amino acids. The CDR3 reads CSVDRLAGTSYEQYF. CDR3 bases: TGCAGCGTTGATCGACTTGCAGGCACTTCCTACGAGCAGTACTTC.

This clonotype was picked up a small number of times. The V and J genes are TRBV6-5 and TRBJ2-6; the match to TRBD1 covers 7 bases. J was trimmed by 0 bases and V by 6 bases; bases with no gene match: 20. Germline lookup yields CDR1 MNHEY and CDR2 SVGAGI. CDR3 size: 21 residues. CDR3 residues: CASSFAPRQGLFASGANVLTF. CDR3 DNA sequence: TGTGCCAGCAGCTTTGCCCCCAGACAGGGCCTTTTTGCCTCTGGGGCCAACGTCCTGACTTTC.

This clonotype was seen a few times. The rearrangement uses TRBV3-1 and TRBJ1-2, with D uncertain. The CDR3 length is 12 residues. The germline V gene encodes CDR1 LGHDT and CDR2 YNNKEL (reference sequence). V lost 3 bases and J lost 5, with 7 bases in between. As DNA, the CDR3 is TGTGCCAGCAGCCACAGAAATTATGGCTACACCTTC. Its translation: CASSHRNYGYTF.

This clonotype has at least ten counts. J is TRBJ2-1 and V is TRBV5-6, with a tentative D call TRBD1 (5 bases). Germline V lookup: CDR1 SGHDT, CDR2 YYEEEE. The CDR3 loop spans 13 amino acids. V was trimmed by 0 bases and J by 9 bases, leaving 10 bases between them. CDR3: CASSLDGASEQFF. CDR3 in DNA: TGTGCCAGCAGCTTGGATGGGGCCAGTGAGCAGTTCTTC.

The chain joins TRBV7-8 to TRBJ1-3; 8 bases fit TRBD1. The V and J ends lost 3 bases and 0 bases, in that order; junction bases with no gene match: 1. Germline-derived CDR1 and CDR2 are SGHVS and FQNEAQ. This CDR3 is 15 amino acids long. The CDR3: CASSFGQGSGNTIYF. In DNA form, the CDR3 reads TGTGCCAGCAGCTTTGGACAGGGCTCTGGAAACACCATATATTTT.

The sample holds many counts of this clonotype. This chain connects TRBV6-2 or TRBV6-3 to TRBJ2-1, with 11 positions matching TRBD2. V was pared by 5 bases and J by 2 bases, with 2 bases of the junction left unmatched. The CDR3 is made up of 15 amino acids. Germline-derived CDR1 and CDR2 are MNHEY and SVGEGT. CDR3 DNA: TGTGCCAGCAGTATAGCGGGGGGGACCTACAATGAGCAGTTCTTC. Translated: CASSIAGGTYNEQFF.

The V and J genes are TRBV9 and TRBJ1-3, with TRBD1 matching 8 bases. With V trimmed by 3 bases and J by 2 bases, 10 bases remained unmatched. This CDR3 has 17 residues. The germline V gene has CDR1 SGDLS and CDR2 YYNGEE. The CDR3 spells CASSALNPGGTGNTIYF. The DNA of the CDR3 is TGTGCCAGCAGCGCTTTGAACCCAGGGGGCACTGGAAACACCATATATTTT.

In this sample, this clonotype turned up a few times. The chain carries TRBV18 and TRBJ1-4; the D is unclear. In germline, CDR1 is KGHSH, CDR2 LQKENI. The CDR3 is 14 residues long. V lost 6 bases to trimming and J lost 3 bases, with 11 bases between them. The CDR3 region is CASSDPWANEKLFF. CDR3 DNA sequence: TGTGCCAGCTCCGACCCTTGGGCTAATGAAAAACTGTTTTTT.

This clonotype was observed many times. V usage is TRBV7-3 and J usage is TRBJ2-3, with a possible D match to TRBD2 (6 bases). V was clipped by 1 base and J by 1 base, with 9 bases between them. CDR3 length: 15 amino acids. CDR1 SGHTA and CDR2 FQGTGA come from the germline V gene. This CDR3 is CASSLNGGRTDTQYF. DNA for the CDR3: TGTGCCAGCAGCTTAAACGGGGGACGCACAGATACGCAGTATTTT.

This clonotype was counted a few times. The gene calls are TRBV11-2 and TRBJ2-2, with a weak D call TRBD2 (6 bases). The V and J ends lost 5 bases and 0 bases respectively, with 10 bases between them. Germline V CDR1 and CDR2: SGHAT, FQNNGV. CDR3 length equals 15 residues. The CDR3 spells CASSPPGANTGELFF. The CDR3 DNA reads as TGTGCCAGCAGCCCGCCGGGAGCGAACACCGGGGAGCTGTTTTTT.

This clonotype was seen at least ten times. The rearrangement joins TRBV7-9 to TRBJ2-7; D is perhaps TRBD1 or TRBD2 (5 bases each). The germline V and J ends were trimmed by 6 bases and 1 base, with 19 bases remaining between them. The germline V gene encodes CDR1 SEHNR and CDR2 FQNEAQ (reference sequence). The length of the CDR3 is 16 residues. The CDR3 here is CASRLAPGTRSYEQYV. The CDR3 DNA sequence: TGTGCCAGCAGACTCGCCCCAGGGACGCGGTCCTACGAGCAGTACGTC.

In DNA form, the CDR3 reads TGTGCCAGCAGTTACTCGATGTCCGGGGTTAGCAATCAGCCCCAGCATTTT. This translates into CASSYSMSGVSNQPQHF. V usage is TRBV6-5 and J usage is TRBJ1-5, with no clear D. This CDR3 region has 17 residues. Germline-derived CDR1 and CDR2 are MNHEY and SVGAGI. Trimming shortened V by 0 bases and J by 0 bases, and 12 bases separated the two germline ends.

The chain employs TRBV5-1 and TRBJ2-2, with 12 bases that match TRBD2. Per germline, CDR1 SGHRS and CDR2 YFSETQ. This CDR3 has 15 residues. V trimming: 7 bases; J trimming: 6 bases; junction bases outside the gene matches: 7. CDR3 in amino acids: CASGGLAGPPGELFF. Written as DNA, the CDR3 is TGCGCCAGCGGAGGACTAGCGGGGCCCCCCGGGGAGCTGTTTTTT.

As to this clonotype: A much larger clone is a single base away; this may be a read error. J is TRBJ2-6 and V is TRBV20-1; D call uncertain. The CDR3 covers 15 residues. The germline gives CDR1 DFQATT, CDR2 SNEGSKA (reference sequence). CDR3 in amino acids: CGATVPNSGANVLTF. For the CDR3, the DNA is TGCGGTGCTACTGTCCCGAATTCTGGGGCCAACGTCCTGACTTTC.

This clonotype was counted ten times or more. The rearrangement uses TRBV7-3 and TRBJ2-1; weak D call: TRBD2 (7 bases). This CDR3 region has 15 residues. Trimming shortened V by 5 bases and J by 5 bases, and 16 bases separated the two germline ends. Germline loops: CDR1 SGHTA, CDR2 FQGTGA. The CDR3 bases are TGTGCCAGCAGCCCGTGGGCGGGGGCTGACAATGAGCAGTTCTTC. Its translation is CASSPWAGADNEQFF. Full variable domain (rest looked up from reference TRBV7-3 and TRBJ2-1): GAGVSQTPSNKVTEKGKYVELRCDPISGHTALYWYRQSLGQGPEFLIYFQGTGAADDSGLPNDRFFAVRPEGSVSTLKIQRTERGDSAVYLCASSPWAGADNEQFFGPGTRLTVL.

The CDR3 loop is CASSASSYNEQFF. CDR3 nucleotide sequence: TGCGCCAGCAGCGCCAGCTCCTACAATGAGCAGTTCTTC. V gene TRBV10-2 combines with J gene TRBJ2-1; no definite D call. CDR1 is WSHSY and CDR2 is SAAADI in the germline V gene. The CDR3 covers 13 residues. Trimming stripped 6 bases from V and 0 bases from J, with 6 bases between.

This clonotype was counted ten times or more. Here the CDR3 reads CASSPRDSGGRTQYF. CDR3 nucleotides: TGTGCCAGCAGTCCTAGGGACAGCGGGGGGCGTACGCAGTATTTT. The V gene is TRBV7-2, the J gene TRBJ2-3; TRBD2 matches at 9 bases. Trimming at V came to 6 bases and at J to 8 bases, leaving 12 bases not matched to a gene. Looked up from germline, CDR1 is SGHTA and CDR2 is FQGNSA. The CDR3 is 15 residues long.

J is TRBJ2-5 and V is TRBV12-3 or TRBV12-4; TRBD2 matches at 8 bases. Losses at the gene ends were 5 bases for V and 3 bases for J; bases not matched to a gene: 2. This CDR3 spans 13 amino acids. CDR3 nucleotides: TGTGCCAGCAGTAAAGCGGGGGAAGAGACCCAGTACTTC. It specifies CASSKAGEETQYF.

The chain recombines TRBV12-3 or TRBV12-4 with TRBJ2-1; 7 bases map to TRBD2. The CDR3 runs to 14 residues. V gave up 10 bases and J gave up 6 bases; unmatched junction bases: 12. CDR3 amino acids: CAISFGGSPNEQFF. The CDR3 coding sequence is TGTGCCATTTCGTTTGGCGGGAGCCCCAATGAGCAGTTCTTC.

This rearrangement joins TRBV18 to TRBJ2-3; 9 bases map to TRBD2. The V segment lost 3 bases and the J segment 4 bases; nucleotides outside the gene matches: 8. Germline CDR1 reads KGHSH; CDR2 reads LQKENI. CDR3 length: 16 residues. CDR3 bases: TGTGCCAGCTCACCGGGACTAGCTCCTTCCGCAGATACGCAGTATTTT. Translation gives CASSPGLAPSADTQYF.

This clonotype was seen more than once but under ten times. The gene calls are TRBV20-1 and TRBJ2-5; no clear D gene. V was pared by 2 bases and J by 0 bases, with 7 bases between. CDR1 is DFQATT and CDR2 is SNEGSKA in the germline V gene (reference sequence). This CDR3 has 13 residues. As DNA, the CDR3 is TGCAGTGCTAGATCTTCGTACCAAGAGACCCAGTACTTC. Translation: CSARSSYQETQYF.